Below, 25 T cell receptor beta chains from the same sample are listed, as sequenced in a study of blood T cell repertoires in COVID-19. The assay was immunoSEQ multiplex PCR, and TCRdb's table has in-frame clones only and misses some. The profile covers 160,000 or so clones, with 89% appearing a single time and approximately 3% taken by the ten largest. Sequences were obtained from peripheral blood. The receptor source for this set is a man in his sixties with acute or convalescent COVID-19.

The DNA for the CDR3 is TGTGCCAGCAGCTTGTATCTGGGGGGAAATAATGAAAAACTGTTTTTT. It translates to CASSLYLGGNNEKLFF. This chain links TRBV5-4 with TRBJ1-4; possibly TRBD1 for D (5 bases). This CDR3 is 16 amino acids long. Germline V gene lookup returns CDR1 SGHNT and CDR2 YYREEE (reference sequence). The ends were cut back, 1 base at V and 4 bases at J, with 14 bases in the middle.

The chain has TRBV30 and TRBJ2-3, with TRBD2 identical over 7 bases. Trimming at V came to 3 bases and at J to 0 bases, leaving 3 bases not matched to a gene. CDR1 is GTSNPN, CDR2 SVGIG, per germline (reference sequence). The CDR3 sequence is 14 residues long. CDR3 in amino acids: CAWRAGVSTDTQYF. The DNA for the CDR3 is TGTGCCTGGAGGGCGGGGGTTAGCACAGATACGCAGTATTTT.

The chain uses TRBV10-3 and TRBJ1-5; no reliable D call. Germline V lookup: CDR1 ENHRY, CDR2 SYGVKD. This CDR3 has 15 amino acids. V dropped 8 bases and J dropped 0 bases, with 14 bases sitting between them. The CDR3 spells CAISDSQDSNQPQHF. The CDR3 DNA reads as TGTGCCATCTCCGATAGTCAGGATAGCAATCAGCCCCAGCATTTT.

The J gene is TRBJ1-3, the V gene TRBV7-2; D remains ambiguous. This CDR3 comprises 15 residues. V was trimmed by 4 bases and J by 4 bases, leaving 14 bases between them. Germline loops: CDR1 SGHTA, CDR2 FQGNSA. CDR3 sequence reads: CASSSGGLEGNTIYF. CDR3 DNA: TGTGCCAGCAGCTCCGGAGGCCTAGAGGGAAACACCATATATTTT.

The chain couples TRBV4-1 to TRBJ1-2, with D possibly TRBD1 on 5 matching bases. The CDR3 length is 13 residues. Trimming took 1 base from V and 4 from J, leaving 7 bases between them. CDR1 and CDR2 (germline): MGHRA, YSYEKL. The CDR3 reads CASSQAGLYGYTF. For the CDR3, the DNA is TGCGCCAGCAGCCAAGCAGGGCTCTATGGCTACACCTTC.

The V and J genes are TRBV9 and TRBJ2-4; 7 bases are shared with TRBD2. The length of the CDR3 is 15 residues. V shed 0 bases and J 3 bases; nucleotides not matched to a gene: 3. From germline, CDR1 is SGDLS and CDR2 YYNGEE. The CDR3 sequence: CASSVGGGGKNIQYF. CDR3 nucleotide sequence: TGTGCCAGCAGCGTAGGCGGGGGTGGCAAAAACATTCAGTACTTC.

The chain couples TRBV27 to TRBJ2-1; 9 bases match TRBD1. The germline V gene encodes CDR1 MNHEY and CDR2 SMNVEV (reference sequence). The CDR3 runs to 17 residues. V was clipped by 5 bases and J by 5 bases; unmatched bases: 13. CDR3 coding DNA: TGTGCCAGCAGTCCAAGATTGGGGGGACAGGGCAACAATGAGCAGTTCTTC. Its protein product is CASSPRLGGQGNNEQFF.

The J gene is TRBJ2-7, the V gene TRBV19, with 9 bases matching TRBD1. The trim removed 5 bases at V and 0 bases at J, leaving 8 bases unmatched. There are 16 residues in the CDR3. Per germline, CDR1 LNHDA and CDR2 SQIVND (reference sequence). The CDR3 bases are TGTGCCAGTAGTCCGGGGACAGGGAAGAGCTCCTACGAGCAGTACTTC. Its translation is CASSPGTGKSSYEQYF. Looking up the rest from reference TRBV19 and TRBJ2-7 gives the full variable domain: DGGITQSPKYLFRKEGQNVTLSCEQNLNHDAMYWYRQDPGQGLRLIYYSQIVNDFQKGDIAEGYSVSREKKESFPLTVTSAQKNPTAFYLCASSPGTGKSSYEQYFGPGTRLTVT.

The chain combines TRBV11-2 with TRBJ1-2, with TRBD1 identical over 11 bases. The CDR3 totals 19 residues. CDR1 SGHAT and CDR2 FQNNGV come from the germline V gene. V dropped 6 bases and J dropped 1; count of bases not matched to a gene: 16. CDR3 in amino acids: CASRYQSRDRGSLNYGYTF. The CDR3 DNA reads as TGTGCCAGCAGATATCAAAGTCGGGACAGGGGGTCCCTTAACTATGGCTACACCTTC. Full variable domain (rest looked up from reference TRBV11-2 and TRBJ1-2): EAGVAQSPRYKIIEKRQSVAFWCNPISGHATLYWYQQILGQGPKLLIQFQNNGVVDDSQLPKDRFSAERLKGVDSTLKIQPAKLEDSAVYLCASRYQSRDRGSLNYGYTFGSGTRLTVV.

Regarding this clone: The sample contains more than one DNA sequence encoding this CDR3. V gene TRBV30 combines with J gene TRBJ2-7, with 8 bases that match TRBD1. This CDR3 spans 14 amino acids. Trimming removed 0 bases from V and 2 bases from J; junction bases left unmatched: 3. CDR1 is GTSNPN and CDR2 is SVGIG in the germline V gene (reference sequence). The CDR3, as DNA: TGTGCCTGGAGTGTCGACAGGGGAACCTACGAGCAGTACTTC. Translated, it gives CAWSVDRGTYEQYF.

The chain joins TRBV6-5 to TRBJ1-2; 7 bases are shared with TRBD1. Germline V lookup: CDR1 MNHEY, CDR2 SVGAGI. The CDR3 contains 15 residues. Trimming cost V 6 bases and J 2 bases; bases outside gene matches: 9. CDR3 DNA: TGTGCCAGCAGCGTCACCCCACAGGGGAACTATGGCTACACCTTC. Translating gives CASSVTPQGNYGYTF.

The chain is built from TRBV19 and TRBJ2-7; TRBD2 aligns across 7 bases. The CDR3 loop spans 13 amino acids. V lost 3 bases and J lost 7; bases outside the gene matches: 6. CDR1 is LNHDA and CDR2 is SQIVND in the germline V gene (reference sequence). Here the CDR3 reads CASSISGGREQYF. In DNA form, the CDR3 reads TGTGCCAGTAGTATCTCGGGGGGTCGGGAGCAGTACTTC.

The chain uses TRBV29-1 and TRBJ1-4, with a possible D match to TRBD1 (5 bases). V was cut by 7 bases and J by 5 bases, with 11 bases left in between. This CDR3 contains 12 residues. Germline loops: CDR1 SQVTM, CDR2 ANQGSEA. In DNA, the CDR3 is TGCAGCGATCAGGGCCCCAATGAAAAACTGTTTTTT. Its protein is CSDQGPNEKLFF.

V usage is TRBV18 and J usage is TRBJ2-2, with D maybe TRBD1 (6 bases). The V and J ends lost 1 base and 0 bases respectively, with 18 bases between them. The CDR3 totals 19 residues. Per germline, CDR1 KGHSH and CDR2 LQKENI. In DNA form, the CDR3 reads TGTGCCAGCTCACCACGGTCGGGCCAGGGGCCTTCGAACACCGGGGAGCTGTTTTTT. This translates into CASSPRSGQGPSNTGELFF.

The rearrangement links TRBV15 to TRBJ2-6, with 10 positions matching TRBD1. The trim removed 7 bases at V and 2 bases at J, leaving 8 bases unmatched. This CDR3 comprises 17 residues. Looked up from germline, CDR1 is LNHNV and CDR2 is YYDKDF (reference sequence). The CDR3 DNA sequence: TGTGCCACCACCGCGGGACAGGGGACTGCTGGGGCCAACGTCCTGACTTTC. Its protein product is CATTAGQGTAGANVLTF.

The gene calls are TRBV7-9 and TRBJ1-3, with D unclear. The CDR3 covers 11 residues. CDR1 and CDR2 (germline): SEHNR, FQNEAQ (reference sequence). The CDR3 loop is CAGSSGNTIYF. DNA of the CDR3: TGTGCTGGTAGCTCTGGAAACACCATATATTTT.

This clone was seen just once. The chain has TRBV5-6 and TRBJ1-4; D gene uncertain. This CDR3 spans 14 amino acids. Looked up from germline, CDR1 is SGHDT and CDR2 is YYEEEE. Trimming stripped 4 bases from V and 14 bases from J, with 21 bases between. CDR3 residues: CASSRWEADGWLFF. CDR3 nucleotide sequence: TGTGCCAGCAGCAGATGGGAGGCCGATGGTTGGCTGTTTTTT.

CDR3 in DNA: TGTGCCAGCAGTTACTCGAGAAGGGGGGGCGCATTGCCAGACCGTCGTGGTAGCACCTTC. Its protein product is CASSYSRRGGALPDRRGSTF. V and J are TRBV6-2 or TRBV6-3 and TRBJ1-2, with a weak D call TRBD1 (6 bases). CDR1 is MNHEY and CDR2 is SVGEGT in the germline V gene. The CDR3 contains 20 residues. V was shortened by 0 bases and J by 13 bases, with 36 bases between the two germline ends.

The V call is TRBV15, the J call TRBJ1-5; no firm D call. Trimming took off 0 bases at V and 0 bases at J, with 9 bases between the two ends. Per the germline V gene, CDR1 is LNHNV and CDR2 is YYDKDF (reference sequence). The CDR3 length is 16 residues. CDR3 amino acids: CATSRDASYSNQPQHF. CDR3 DNA sequence: TGTGCCACCAGCAGAGATGCGAGTTATAGCAATCAGCCCCAGCATTTT.

The CDR3 sequence is CASSSQGATNEKLFF. The CDR3 DNA is TGTGCCAGCAGCTCACAGGGGGCGACTAATGAAAAACTGTTTTTT. V is TRBV11-2 and J is TRBJ1-4, with 9 bases fitting TRBD1. Germline loops: CDR1 SGHAT, CDR2 FQNNGV. Trimming at V came to 4 bases and at J to 2 bases, leaving 2 bases not matched to a gene. This CDR3 spans 15 amino acids.

This chain connects TRBV7-9 to TRBJ2-7; TRBD2 might be the D (6 bases). Trimming cost V 1 base and J 4 bases, with 8 bases left between them. The CDR3 runs 13 residues. Germline V CDR1 and CDR2: SEHNR, FQNEAQ (reference sequence). CDR3 sequence reads: CASSLGDFYEQYF. The DNA of the CDR3 is TGTGCCAGCAGCTTAGGGGACTTTTACGAGCAGTACTTC.

The chain employs TRBV9 and TRBJ2-2; TRBD1 agrees at 10 bases. V shed 0 bases, J shed 6 bases, and the junction held 8 bases outside the gene matches. This CDR3 is built from 17 residues. Germline V gene data show CDR1 as SGDLS and CDR2 as YYNGEE. Written as DNA, the CDR3 is TGTGCCAGCAGCGTAGCCGACAGGGGGCAGACCTCCGGGGAGCTGTTTTTT. Residues: CASSVADRGQTSGELFF.

The CDR3 nucleotides are TGCGCCAGCAGGCCCGGGACAGGGGTCTACAATGAGCAGTTCTTC. It specifies CASRPGTGVYNEQFF. The chain uses TRBV10-1 and TRBJ2-1; 10 nucleotides match TRBD1. CDR1 is WNHNN, CDR2 SYGVQD, per germline (reference sequence). The V and J ends lost 6 bases and 3 bases, in that order; junction bases with no gene match: 5. The CDR3 totals 15 residues.

The chain carries TRBV30 and TRBJ2-1; D perhaps matches TRBD1 (6 bases). The CDR3 totals 13 residues. Germline assignment: CDR1 GTSNPN and CDR2 SVGIG (reference sequence). Trimming removed 5 bases from V and 3 bases from J, with 11 bases in between. This chain's CDR3 is CAWAQGFYNEQFF. CDR3 sequence (DNA): TGTGCCTGGGCCCAGGGGTTCTACAATGAGCAGTTCTTC.

The J gene is TRBJ2-3, the V gene TRBV7-9; 8 bases are shared with TRBD1. V trimming: 1 base; J trimming: 4 bases; junction bases outside the gene matches: 1. The CDR3 length is 14 residues. Germline-derived CDR1 and CDR2 are SEHNR and FQNEAQ (reference sequence). The DNA of the CDR3 is TGTGCCAGCAGCTTAGGACAGGGGTCAGATACGCAGTATTTT. Translated, it gives CASSLGQGSDTQYF.